A selection of T cell receptor beta chains follows, all from one sample in a study of graft-versus-host responses after intestinal transplantation. Assay: immunoSEQ multiplex PCR; the TCRdb copy retains only in-frame clones and omits some. The sample carries 45,000 to 55,000 clones, less than 95% recorded once. The sequences come from PBMCs, collected 650 to 690 days after intestinal transplant. The receptors were sampled from a human patient who received an intestinal transplant, so some T cells may come from the graft donor. CDR3s include the opening cysteine and the closing phenylalanine or tryptophan. The D gene is left open where the match is weak. Clone size is given for some rows only: seen once, a few or many times, or a class if the clone is expanded.

D gene,clone size,CDR3 length,J gene,V gene,CDR3 DNA,CDR3 protein
.,.,16,TRBJ2-5,TRBV11-2,TGTGCCAGCAGCTCCCTAGGGGAGAGCCCGGGGGAGACCCAGTACTTC,CASSSLGESPGETQYF
.,.,13,TRBJ2-1,TRBV6-4,TGTGCCAGCAGTGATCGGGACAACAACGAGCAGTTCTTC,CASSDRDNNEQFF
.,.,13,TRBJ1-4,TRBV23-1,TGCGCCAGCAAATTGTGGGGGCCTGAAAAACTGTTTTTT,CASKLWGPEKLFF
.,.,13,TRBJ1-1,TRBV29-1,TGCAGCGTTGAAGGCAGGGGCGACACTGAAGCTTTCTTT,CSVEGRGDTEAFF
.,once,13,TRBJ2-7,TRBV5-4,TGTGCCAGCAGCTCTACAGGGATCCACGAGCAGTACTTC,CASSSTGIHEQYF
TRBD1,.,15,TRBJ1-2,TRBV7-9,TGTGCCAGCACCCACTCGACAGGGGGCGGCTATGGCTACACCTTC,CASTHSTGGGYGYTF
TRBD1,.,14,TRBJ1-5,TRBV6-1,TGTGCCAGCATAGGACAGGCTAGCAATCAGCCCCAGCATTTT,CASIGQASNQPQHF
TRBD2,.,15,TRBJ2-7,TRBV6-5,TGTGCCAGCAGTTACGATGGGACTAGTGTAAACGAGCAGTACTTC,CASSYDGTSVNEQYF
.,.,14,TRBJ2-5,TRBV2,TGTGCCAGCAGTGAAGCGCTCGTCCAAGAGACCCAGTACTTC,CASSEALVQETQYF
.,.,16,TRBJ1-1,TRBV7-9,TGTGCCAGCAGCTTACCCCAGACAGAAACCCCACCTGAAGCTTTCTTT,CASSLPQTETPPEAFF
.,.,17,TRBJ2-7,TRBV6-1,TGTGCCAGCAGTGAATCGATCCGGGCGGGGGCAGCCTACGAGCAGTACTTC,CASSESIRAGAAYEQYF
.,.,14,TRBJ1-5,TRBV6-1,TGTGCCAGCAGTGACCGGGCGGGTAATCAGCCCCAGCATTTT,CASSDRAGNQPQHF
.,.,19,TRBJ1-1,TRBV12-5,TGTGCTAGTGGTTTTCTTTTATCGGACACTCTATCTCGGGACACTGAAGCTTTCTTT,CASGFLLSDTLSRDTEAFF
.,.,12,TRBJ2-3,TRBV7-2,TGTGCCAGCAGCCTCAGCACAGATACGCAGTATTTT,CASSLSTDTQYF
.,once,14,TRBJ1-3,TRBV6-5,TGTGCCAGCTCTAGCCCTAGCTCTGGAAACACCATATATTTT,CASSSPSSGNTIYF
.,.,13,TRBJ2-7,TRBV5-1,TGCGCCAGCAGCGATCGGGTGTCCTACGAGCAGTACTTC,CASSDRVSYEQYF
TRBD1,.,16,TRBJ1-1,TRBV9,TGTGCCAGCAGCCACGGGACAGATTTTATGAACACTGAAGCTTTCTTT,CASSHGTDFMNTEAFF
.,few,16,TRBJ2-3,TRBV9,TGTGCCAGCAGCGTGGGGGCGGGCCCAAGCACAGATACGCAGTATTTT,CASSVGAGPSTDTQYF
.,.,16,TRBJ2-2,TRBV5-1,TGCGCCAGCAGCTTGTCGCGCCTGATGAACACCGGGGAGCTGTTTTTT,CASSLSRLMNTGELFF
.,.,16,TRBJ2-3,TRBV4-1,TGCGCCAGCAGCCAAAATGCGGCGGGCCGCCTTCATACGCAGTATTTT,CASSQNAAGRLHTQYF
TRBD2,few,15,TRBJ2-3,TRBV6-4,TGTGCCAGCAGTGACGGGCGGGGGAGCACAGATACGCAGTATTTT,CASSDGRGSTDTQYF
.,.,13,TRBJ1-2,TRBV6-5,TGTGCCAGCAGTTACATTCGGGCCTATGGCTACACCTTC,CASSYIRAYGYTF
TRBD2,.,15,TRBJ2-7,TRBV7-2,TGTGCCAGCAGCAAGATAGCGGGGCCTACCTACGAGCAGTACTTC,CASSKIAGPTYEQYF
.,.,15,TRBJ1-3,TRBV6-1,TGTGCCAGTCTGGACACAGGGAAGTCTGGAAACACCATATATTTT,CASLDTGKSGNTIYF
TRBD1,few,13,TRBJ1-1,TRBV19,TGTGCCACCGACGCAGGGGGTTCCACTGAAGCTTTCTTT,CATDAGGSTEAFF
.,once,17,TRBJ2-4,TRBV19,TGTGCCAGTAGTATACTACGGGTTAGGGGAGCCAAAAACATTCAGTACTTC,CASSILRVRGAKNIQYF
.,.,15,TRBJ2-3,TRBV6-5,TGTGCCAGCGGTCTAAGTGGGACTAGCACAGATACGCAGTATTTT,CASGLSGTSTDTQYF
.,.,15,TRBJ2-1,TRBV7-9,TGTGCCAGCACTACATGGACTATTAAAGTCCATGAGCAGTTCTTC,CASTTWTIKVHEQFF
.,.,17,TRBJ1-1,TRBV5-6,TGTGCCAGCAGCTTGGGGTGGCAGGGTGACTGGGAGACTGAAGCTTTCTTT,CASSLGWQGDWETEAFF
.,.,15,TRBJ1-5,TRBV6-6,TGTGCCAGCAGTACAGGGTCCGGGGGCAATCAGCCCCAGCATTTT,CASSTGSGGNQPQHF
TRBD1,.,14,TRBJ1-1,TRBV30,TGTGCCTGGAGTTGGGGGACAGGGGGCCCTAAAGCTTTCTTT,CAWSWGTGGPKAFF
.,few,13,TRBJ1-1,TRBV6-4,TGTGCCAGCAGTGACCGGGACAACACTGAAGCTTTCTTT,CASSDRDNTEAFF
TRBD2,.,17,TRBJ2-3,TRBV9,TGTGCCAGCAGCCCATTCGGACTAGCGGGGGGGTTGGATACGCAGTATTTT,CASSPFGLAGGLDTQYF
TRBD1,once,15,TRBJ1-6,TRBV30,TGTGCCTGGGAGACAGGGGGCTCCTATAATTCACCCCTCCACTTT,CAWETGGSYNSPLHF
.,.,14,TRBJ2-6,TRBV14,TGTGCCAGCAGCCCGGAGTCTGGGGCCAACGTCCTGACTTTC,CASSPESGANVLTF
TRBD2,once,16,TRBJ2-1,TRBV4-2,TGTGCCAGCAGCCAGGGGGGACTAGCGGGGCTCGATGAGCAGTTCTTC,CASSQGGLAGLDEQFF
TRBD1,.,17,TRBJ1-5,TRBV5-1,TGCGCCAGCAGCTTGCAGAGGGGACAGCATCCAGGGACGGCCCAGCATTTT,CASSLQRGQHPGTAQHF
.,.,13,TRBJ1-4,TRBV19,TGTGCCAGTAGTATTAAGCCGAATGAAAAACTGTTTTTT,CASSIKPNEKLFF
TRBD1,.,15,TRBJ2-7,TRBV10-3,TGTGCCATCAGTACCGACAGGGCCGTTCCCAGCGAGCAGTACTTC,CAISTDRAVPSEQYF
.,.,13,TRBJ1-2,TRBV9,TGTGCCAGCACCCCCATTCAGGAAATTGGCTACACCTTC,CASTPIQEIGYTF
TRBD1,.,16,TRBJ1-1,TRBV27,TGTGCCACCCAAGCCGGGACAGCCACAAGGAGGACTGAAGCTTTCTTT,CATQAGTATRRTEAFF
TRBD1,.,14,TRBJ2-7,TRBV18,TGTGCCAGCTCACCCGGGACAGGGGAATACGAGCAGTACTTC,CASSPGTGEYEQYF
.,.,15,TRBJ2-5,TRBV4-1,TGCGCCAGCAGCCTAAACAGGATAGGAGGAGAGACCCAGTACTTC,CASSLNRIGGETQYF
.,.,13,TRBJ2-4,TRBV27,TGTGCCAGCAGTTTATCCGTGGGGGACATTCAGTACTTC,CASSLSVGDIQYF
.,.,18,TRBJ1-6,TRBV5-8,TGTGCCAGCAGCTTGGACACTGCCCAGGGAAGGGGGAATTCACCCCTCCACTTT,CASSLDTAQGRGNSPLHF
.,.,15,TRBJ2-4,TRBV6-5,TGTGCCAGCAGTTACTCGGGCAAGGGGAGGAACATTCAGTACTTC,CASSYSGKGRNIQYF
.,.,16,TRBJ2-2,TRBV5-1,TGCGCCAGCAGAAGTGCAGCCTCGAGGTGGACCGGGGAGCTGTTTTTT,CASRSAASRWTGELFF
TRBD2,.,17,TRBJ2-5,TRBV9,TGTGCCAGCAGCTTAGGGACTAGCGGGGGTACACAAGAGACCCAGTACTTC,CASSLGTSGGTQETQYF
.,.,19,TRBJ1-3,TRBV10-2,TGCGCCAGCAGTGAGTTTTCCCTAATTGGAGCGGACTCTGGAAACACCATATATTTT,CASSEFSLIGADSGNTIYF
.,.,14,TRBJ2-1,TRBV6-4,TGTGCCAGCAGTGAGGGGACGGAAAACAATGAGCAGTTCTTC,CASSEGTENNEQFF
TRBD1,.,15,TRBJ2-7,TRBV18,TGTGCCAGCTCACCCGGGACAGGGTATTCCTACGAGCAGTACTTC,CASSPGTGYSYEQYF
.,once,13,TRBJ1-3,TRBV6-6,TGTGCCAGCAGTTACCAGGGGAGAAACACCATATATTTT,CASSYQGRNTIYF
TRBD1,.,12,TRBJ1-1,TRBV29-1,TGCAGCACTCAGGGGGTGAACACTGAAGCTTTCTTT,CSTQGVNTEAFF
.,once,14,TRBJ1-6,TRBV30,TGTGCCTGGACGCAGGGAGTCGGTGGTTCACCCCTCCACTTT,CAWTQGVGGSPLHF
TRBD1,few,13,TRBJ1-1,TRBV7-9,TGTGCCAGCAGCATTACAGGGGACACTGAAGCTTTCTTT,CASSITGDTEAFF
.,.,15,TRBJ1-5,TRBV25-1,TGTGCCAGCAGTCAGGGGAGTTGGAGCAATCAGCCCCAGCATTTT,CASSQGSWSNQPQHF
.,.,16,TRBJ2-1,TRBV4-1,TGCGCCAGCAGCCAAGGGCCCACCCCACCCCACAATGAGCAGTTCTTC,CASSQGPTPPHNEQFF